This TCR beta chain was observed in a study of blood T cells in healthy people across ages. PCR was performed a second time for roughly 7 to 12 cycles using a sample-barcoded 5' primer and a J-beta primer mix. Each cDNA molecule, via a template-switch adaptor with 12 random nucleotides, was tagged. TCRdb re-analysed the 5' RACE reads in MiXCR, keeping a single row per CDR3 protein. The sample contains 550,000 to 800,000 distinct CDR3 sequences, more than 20% of which appear only once. This CDR3 contains 12 residues. CDR1 MNHNY and CDR2 SVGAGI come from the germline V gene (reference sequence). V shed 5 bases and J shed 3 bases, with 5 bases lying between them.

The source is a man between 70 and 80 years old in good health. Sequencing input: blood. The chain has TRBV6-6 and TRBJ1-5; no clear D. Here the CDR3 reads CASSDPNQPQHF. CDR3 in DNA: TGTGCCAGCAGTGACCCCAATCAGCCCCAGCATTTT.